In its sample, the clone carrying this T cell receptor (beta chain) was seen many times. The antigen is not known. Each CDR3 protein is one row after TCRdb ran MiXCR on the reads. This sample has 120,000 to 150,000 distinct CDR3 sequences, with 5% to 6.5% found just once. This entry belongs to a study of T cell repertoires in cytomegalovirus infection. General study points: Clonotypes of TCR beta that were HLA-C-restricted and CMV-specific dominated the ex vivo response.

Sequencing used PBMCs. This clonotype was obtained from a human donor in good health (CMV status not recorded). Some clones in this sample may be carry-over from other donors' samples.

Here the CDR3 reads CSVDISGSYNEQFF. CDR3 nucleotides: TGCAGCGTTGATATTAGCGGTTCCTACAATGAGCAGTTCTTC. V gene TRBV29-1 combines with J gene TRBJ2-1; D may be TRBD2 (6 bases). The CDR3 covers 14 residues. V gave up 3 bases and J gave up 1 base, with 10 bases separating them. The V gene's germline CDR1 is SQVTM and CDR2 ANQGSEA.